These 8 T cell receptor beta chains came from one sample sequenced in a study of cytomegalovirus exposure and HLA in healthy donors. The PCR was carried out with 60 Vbeta primers and 13 Jbeta primers. Libraries were prepared by immunoSEQ multiplex PCR; TCRdb keeps only in-frame clonotypes and omits some of them. The sample lists 95,000 to 110,000 clones, about three quarters seen once, with roughly 5.9% in the top ten. The specimen sequenced was PBMCs. These TCRs come from a man aged 55 to 69 in good health and CMV-seropositive.

In the case of this clone: Sequence at one end of the junction differs from germline and may be a read error. This chain links TRBV20-1 with TRBJ2-2; D is unclear. From germline, CDR1 is DFQATT and CDR2 SNEGSKA (reference sequence). CDR3 length: 11 residues. CDR3: CSASNIGELFF. For the CDR3, the DNA is TGCAGTGCTAGTAACATCGGGGAGCTGTTTTTT.

The chain uses TRBV5-1 and TRBJ2-4; D is perhaps TRBD1 (6 bases). The length of the CDR3 is 14 residues. Germline loops: CDR1 SGHRS, CDR2 YFSETQ. The V end was cut by 3 bases, the J end by 2 bases, with 9 bases between. The CDR3 DNA follows: TGCGCCAGCAGCTGGGACACCTCCAAAAACATTCAGTACTTC. Protein sequence: CASSWDTSKNIQYF. The full variable domain, with the rest looked up from reference TRBV5-1 and TRBJ2-4, is KAGVTQTPRYLIKTRGQQVTLSCSPISGHRSVSWYQQTPGQGLQFLFEYFSETQRNKGNFPGRFSGRQFSNSRSEMNVSTLELGDSALYLCASSWDTSKNIQYFGAGTRLSVL.

The rearrangement uses TRBV5-8 and TRBJ2-5; TRBD2 aligns across 8 bases. Trimming cost V 6 bases and J 5 bases; bases outside gene matches: 12. This CDR3 has 15 amino acids. In germline, CDR1 is SGHTS, CDR2 YDEGEE. CDR3 amino acids: CASTSGLRGVETQYF. DNA of the CDR3: TGTGCCAGCACCTCGGGTTTGCGGGGGGTTGAGACCCAGTACTTC.

This clone has just one count. This chain links TRBV23-1 with TRBJ1-4; D perhaps matches TRBD1 (6 bases). TRBV23-1 is an open reading frame, and its role is uncertain. The CDR3 sequence is 14 residues long. The V gene lost 0 bases and the J gene lost 10 bases, with 12 bases spanning the gap. CDR3 DNA sequence: TGCGCCAGCAGTCAATCATTGGGCAGGGGAAAACTGTTTTTT. Amino acids: CASSQSLGRGKLFF.

A few counts support this clone. The chain couples TRBV2 to TRBJ2-1; 13 bases fit TRBD2. In germline, CDR1 is SNHLY, CDR2 FYNNEI. J was trimmed by 12 bases and V by 6 bases; bases with no gene match: 14. The CDR3 loop spans 16 amino acids. CDR3 residues: CASSQGLAGALSRQFF. For the CDR3, the DNA is TGTGCCAGCAGCCAAGGACTAGCGGGGGCCTTAAGTAGGCAGTTCTTC. Full variable domain (outside the CDR3, taken from reference TRBV2 and TRBJ2-1): EPEVTQTPSHQVTQMGQEVILRCVPISNHLYFYWYRQILGQKVEFLVSFYNNEISEKSEIFDDQFSVERPDGSNFTLKIRSTKLEDSAMYFCASSQGLAGALSRQFFGPGTRLTVL.

The rearrangement links TRBV27 to TRBJ1-5, with 9 nucleotides matching TRBD1. After removal of 6 bases from V and 4 bases from J, the junction contained 4 bases not matched to a gene. Germline-derived CDR1 and CDR2 are MNHEY and SMNVEV (reference sequence). The CDR3 length is 14 residues. CDR3 amino acids: CASSSGQGNQPQHF. CDR3 bases: TGTGCCAGCAGCTCGGGACAGGGTAATCAGCCCCAGCATTTT.

The genes are TRBV6-5 and TRBJ2-5; 8 nucleotides agree with TRBD2. With the DNA end fitting TRBJ2-7 better, the J assignment may be wrong. CDR3 length: 15 residues. Looked up from germline, CDR1 is MNHEY and CDR2 is SVGAGI. The CDR3 here is CASSPDGLASSEQYF. The DNA of the CDR3 is TGTGCCAGCAGTCCAGATGGACTAGCCTCAAGCGAGCAGTACTTC.

There are a few counts of this clone. The V and J genes are TRBV7-9 and TRBJ2-3; 8 nucleotides line up with TRBD1. Germline trimming cut 5 bases from V and 5 bases from J; bases unmatched to any gene: 9. Germline V lookup: CDR1 SEHNR, CDR2 FQNEAQ (reference sequence). This CDR3 spans 15 amino acids. The CDR3 DNA reads as TGTGCCAGCAGCCCCAGGGGGCGGGGAGGAGATACGCAGTATTTT. Its translation: CASSPRGRGGDTQYF.